The clone carrying this TCR beta chain was counted once. The antigen is unknown. The sorted regulatory T cells were CD4+, CD25-high and CD127-low, with genomic DNA sequenced. Assay: immunoSEQ multiplex PCR; the TCRdb copy retains only in-frame clones and omits some. The repertoire holds more than 9,500 clones, with 94% as singletons. The data stem from a study of regulatory and conventional T cells in RAG deficiency. Study-wide points: Shannon entropy fell and Simpson indices rose in RAG-deficient patients. In Omenn syndrome, Treg and Tconv repertoires overlapped >75%.

CDR1 is LNHDA and CDR2 is SQIVND in the germline V gene (reference sequence). The CDR3 covers 14 residues. The same data also went into a second study, on regulatory T cells. That work contributes: Primers: 52 TRBV forward and 13 TRBJ reverse.

J is TRBJ2-5 and V is TRBV19; possible D gene TRBD1, 6 bases. TRBJ2-7 matches the DNA end more closely, so the J call is doubtful. The receptor was isolated from a human donor in good health. Input material: CD127- CD25+ CD4+ Tregs sorted from blood. CDR3 amino acids: CASSRTVQRYEQYF. The CDR3 DNA follows: TGTGCCAGTAGTCGGACAGTTCAGCGGTACGAGCAGTACTTC.